These T cell receptor beta chains were read from a single sample in a study of long-term antiretroviral therapy in people with HIV. Some clones are missing from TCRdb's copy, which holds only in-frame ones; the method was immunoSEQ multiplex PCR. The data show about 20,000 clones, with roughly 88% seen just once and under 9.5% held by the top ten. The starting material was unsorted PBMCs, obtained 1.2 years after starting antiretroviral therapy. Receptors were obtained from a woman aged 40-49 years with HIV. Each CDR3 is given with its conserved first and last residue. Each record gives: D gene, J gene, V gene, clone size, CDR3 protein, CDR3 DNA. A D gene is named only where the DNA matches it firmly. A row's size may be missing; if present it is once, few, many or a size class.

.	TRBJ1-5	TRBV27	.	CASSFAGPGQPQHF	TGTGCCAGCAGTTTTGCGGGGCCCGGTCAGCCCCAGCATTTT
.	TRBJ2-3	TRBV5-1	.	CASSLGGPTDTQYF	TGCGCCAGCAGCTTGGGGGGCCCCACAGATACGCAGTATTTT
TRBD1	TRBJ2-1	TRBV18	.	CASSPGQSDYNEQFF	TGTGCCAGCTCACCGGGACAGTCCGACTACAATGAGCAGTTCTTC
TRBD2	TRBJ2-7	TRBV28	.	CASSPGTSSFYEQYF	TGTGCCAGCAGCCCTGGGACTAGCTCGTTCTACGAGCAGTACTTC
.	TRBJ1-4	TRBV5-1	once	CASSLSSGTLNEKLFF	TGCGCCAGCAGCTTGTCCTCCGGGACACTCAATGAAAAACTGTTTTTT
.	TRBJ2-3	TRBV29-1	.	CSVVVLGDLNTDTQYF	TGCAGCGTTGTTGTGTTAGGGGATCTTAACACAGATACGCAGTATTTT
.	TRBJ2-2	TRBV7-7	.	CASSYDGTQYAGELFF	TGTGCCAGCAGCTACGACGGGACACAGTACGCCGGGGAGCTGTTTTTT
TRBD1	TRBJ1-1	TRBV19	.	CASKGAPSEAFF	TGTGCCAGTAAGGGGGCGCCCTCTGAAGCTTTCTTT
.	TRBJ2-1	TRBV27	.	CASSLLLGQPNEQFF	TGTGCCAGCAGTTTATTACTAGGTCAGCCCAATGAGCAGTTCTTC
.	TRBJ2-7	TRBV29-1	once	CSVEERGSAYEQYF	TGCAGCGTTGAAGAGCGGGGTTCCGCCTACGAGCAGTACTTC
.	TRBJ2-7	TRBV15	.	CATSRDHSSYEQYF	TGTGCCACCAGCAGAGATCATAGCTCCTACGAGCAGTACTTC
.	TRBJ1-3	TRBV28	once	CASSFGGSGTIYF	TGTGCCAGCAGTTTTGGGGGGAGCGGGACCATATATTTT
.	TRBJ1-1	TRBV7-2	.	CASSLILASTEAFF	TGTGCCAGCAGCCTCATCCTGGCCAGCACTGAAGCTTTCTTT
TRBD1	TRBJ1-1	TRBV7-8	.	CASSPGTGGYDTEAFF	TGTGCCAGCAGCCCTGGGACAGGGGGCTACGACACTGAAGCTTTCTTT
.	TRBJ1-2	TRBV5-5	.	CASSSLGSANYGYTF	TGTGCCAGCAGCTCACTGGGCTCAGCTAACTATGGCTACACCTTC
.	TRBJ1-1	TRBV4-3	.	CASSSGHVGPYSEAFF	TGCGCCAGCAGCTCCGGCCACGTAGGCCCTTATTCTGAAGCTTTCTTT
TRBD1	TRBJ1-2	TRBV5-1	.	CASSLRTGPSYGYTF	TGCGCCAGCAGCTTAAGGACAGGGCCAAGCTATGGCTACACCTTC
.	TRBJ2-1	TRBV7-3	.	CASSQQGWVSSYNEQFF	TGTGCCAGCAGCCAACAAGGGTGGGTTAGCTCCTACAATGAGCAGTTCTTC
.	TRBJ2-7	TRBV11-2	.	CASSLVWDPSYEQYF	TGTGCCAGCAGCTTAGTTTGGGACCCGTCCTACGAGCAGTACTTC
.	TRBJ1-1	TRBV15	.	CATTSQGGTEAFF	TGTGCCACCACGAGCCAGGGCGGCACTGAAGCTTTCTTT
.	TRBJ1-4	TRBV7-9	few	CASSDDRAGGEKLFF	TGTGCCAGCTCCGACGATAGGGCCGGGGGAGAAAAACTGTTTTTT
TRBD1	TRBJ2-7	TRBV2	.	CASTGQGSSYEQYF	TGTGCCAGCACCGGACAGGGGAGCTCCTACGAGCAGTACTTC
TRBD2	TRBJ2-7	TRBV27	.	CASSPTAGGEQYF	TGTGCCAGCAGTCCCACCGCGGGAGGGGAGCAGTACTTC
.	TRBJ2-3	TRBV18	.	CASSPQRQVITDTQYF	TGTGCCAGCTCCCCACAGAGGCAAGTTATCACAGATACGCAGTATTTT
.	TRBJ2-5	TRBV5-1	.	CASSLEPEETQYF	TGCGCCAGCAGCTTGGAACCAGAAGAGACCCAGTACTTC
.	TRBJ2-3	TRBV7-8	.	CASSFRGPDTQYF	TGTGCCAGCAGCTTCAGGGGTCCAGATACGCAGTATTTT
.	TRBJ2-1	TRBV5-5	.	CASSFSSAGEQFF	TGTGCCAGCAGCTTCTCTAGCGCGGGCGAGCAGTTCTTC
.	TRBJ2-1	TRBV7-9	.	CASSPHPPWGEADNEQFF	TGTGCCAGCAGTCCCCACCCCCCATGGGGGGAGGCTGACAATGAGCAGTTCTTC
.	TRBJ2-5	TRBV27	.	CASWVKQETQYF	TGTGCCAGCTGGGTTAAGCAAGAGACCCAGTACTTC
.	TRBJ2-2	TRBV11-3	.	CASSLAENTGELFF	TGTGCCAGCAGCTTAGCTGAAAACACCGGGGAGCTGTTTTTT
TRBD2	TRBJ2-1	TRBV27	.	CATRRAGGYYNEQFF	TGTGCCACCAGGCGAGCGGGAGGGTATTACAATGAGCAGTTCTTC
.	TRBJ2-3	TRBV10-3	.	CAITGTLFSTDTQYF	TGTGCCATCACCGGGACCCTATTTAGCACAGATACGCAGTATTTT
TRBD1	TRBJ1-5	TRBV10-2	.	CASGTQGGQPQHF	TGCGCCAGTGGGACTCAGGGGGGCCAGCCCCAGCATTTT
TRBD2	TRBJ2-5	TRBV9	.	CASSVSSGTGYQETQYF	TGTGCCAGCAGCGTGAGTAGCGGGACTGGGTACCAAGAGACCCAGTACTTC
.	TRBJ2-7	TRBV9	.	CASSVEPDLVTNEQYF	TGTGCCAGCAGCGTAGAGCCGGATCTAGTGACGAACGAGCAGTACTTC
TRBD2	TRBJ2-3	TRBV5-1	.	CASSLEAGVRTSTDTQYF	TGCGCCAGCAGCTTGGAGGCGGGAGTGAGGACTAGCACAGATACGCAGTATTTT
TRBD2	TRBJ2-1	TRBV18	.	CASSPGAGSYNEQFF	TGTGCCAGCTCACCAGGAGCGGGGTCCTACAATGAGCAGTTCTTC
.	TRBJ2-1	TRBV7-2	.	CASTQGGSYNEQFF	TGTGCCAGCACCCAGGGGGGCTCCTACAATGAGCAGTTCTTC
.	TRBJ2-7	TRBV5-4	once	CASSPKTGSYEQYF	TGTGCCAGCAGCCCGAAGACAGGCTCCTACGAGCAGTACTTC
TRBD1	TRBJ2-7	TRBV19	.	CASSSGQGRYEQYF	TGTGCCAGTAGTTCCGGACAGGGAAGGTACGAGCAGTACTTC
TRBD2	TRBJ2-1	TRBV18	.	CASLGLAGVGPFF	TGTGCCAGCTTGGGACTAGCGGGAGTAGGACCGTTCTTC
.	TRBJ2-7	TRBV7-9	.	CASSVSSYEQYF	TGTGCCAGCAGCGTTAGCTCCTACGAGCAGTACTTC
TRBD2	TRBJ2-7	TRBV11-2	few	CASSLGLAGGYEQYF	TGTGCCAGCAGCCTCGGACTAGCGGGAGGCTACGAGCAGTACTTC
TRBD1	TRBJ2-3	TRBV2	.	CASSGGTGTDTQYF	TGTGCCAGCAGTGGGGGGACAGGCACAGATACGCAGTATTTT
TRBD2	TRBJ2-7	TRBV19	.	CASSIGGTSAYEQYF	TGTGCCAGTAGTATCGGTGGAACTAGCGCCTACGAGCAGTACTTC
.	TRBJ1-1	TRBV28	.	CASSPNIRNTEAFF	TGTGCCAGCAGTCCCAACATCAGAAACACTGAAGCTTTCTTT
.	TRBJ2-2	TRBV10-3	.	CAISESGINTGELFF	TGTGCCATCAGTGAGTCAGGGATCAACACCGGGGAGCTGTTTTTT
.	TRBJ2-3	TRBV15	.	CATSRGDRSTDTQYF	TGTGCCACCAGCAGAGGTGACCGAAGCACAGATACGCAGTATTTT
.	TRBJ1-1	TRBV10-2	.	CASSEPSGSNTEAFF	TGCGCCAGCAGTGAGCCCTCAGGATCAAACACTGAAGCTTTCTTT
.	TRBJ2-5	TRBV18	once	CASSPFSEETQYF	TGTGCCAGCTCACCGTTCAGTGAAGAGACCCAGTACTTC
TRBD2	TRBJ2-1	TRBV29-1	.	CSVVGLAGLYNEQFF	TGCAGCGTTGTGGGACTAGCGGGACTGTACAATGAGCAGTTCTTC
.	TRBJ1-4	TRBV11-2	.	CASSLGQHNEKLFF	TGTGCCAGCAGCTTAGGACAGCACAATGAAAAACTGTTTTTT
.	TRBJ1-5	TRBV28	few	CASNTGKSNQPQHF	TGTGCCAGCAACACAGGGAAAAGCAATCAGCCCCAGCATTTT
.	TRBJ2-1	TRBV12-5	.	CASGLVLVDEQFF	TGTGCTAGTGGTTTGGTATTGGTCGATGAGCAGTTCTTC
TRBD2	TRBJ2-3	TRBV4-1	.	CASSQDGTSVTDTQYF	TGCGCCAGCAGCCAAGATGGGACTAGCGTGACAGATACGCAGTATTTT
.	TRBJ2-7	TRBV18	.	CASSRMRADEQYF	TGTGCCAGCTCACGAATGAGAGCGGACGAGCAGTACTTC
TRBD2	TRBJ2-5	TRBV29-1	.	CSVGSGRVQETQYF	TGCAGCGTTGGTAGCGGGAGGGTCCAAGAGACCCAGTACTTC
.	TRBJ2-7	TRBV27	.	CASKGHRGSGASLTLAPYEQYF	TGTGCCAGCAAAGGACATCGCGGATCGGGAGCATCTCTCACTCTTGCTCCCTACGAGCAGTACTTC
.	TRBJ2-7	TRBV20-1	.	CSARISYEQYF	TGCAGTGCTAGAATCTCCTACGAGCAGTACTTC
.	TRBJ2-7	TRBV14	large	CASSPIYAPYEQYF	TGTGCCAGCAGCCCTATCTACGCCCCTTACGAGCAGTACTTC